This entry lists 8 T cell receptor beta chains sequenced from one sample in a study of T cell repertoires in cytomegalovirus infection (dated by TCRdb to the late 2010s). This specimen's treatment or condition label, per the study, means: in vitro stimulation with specific CMV peptide epitopes to enrich CMV-specific T cells. Their target antigens are unknown. TCRdb records Illumina HiSeq 1500 as the sequencer. TCRdb trimmed the raw reads at Q25, called clones with MiXCR and kept productive beta chains. Each entry merges the rows of one CDR3 protein and shows their most common DNA and genes. This sample has tens of thousands of distinct CDR3 sequences in its table, and 35% to 45% of those were observed once. More than 80% of the sample belongs to the ten largest clones. Sequenced here: CD8+ T cells from cultured PBMCs, sampled from culture after CMV antigen stimulation. The receptor set was obtained from a human donor in good health (CMV status not recorded). Some clones in this sample may be carry-over from other donors' samples.

The chain is built from TRBV28 and TRBJ2-3; D not resolved. From germline, CDR1 is MDHEN and CDR2 SYDVKM. The CDR3 covers 12 residues. Trimming stripped 3 bases from V and 5 bases from J, with 6 bases between. Here the CDR3 reads CASSFTRDTQYF. Here the CDR3 DNA reads TGTGCCAGCAGTTTTACCAGAGATACGCAGTATTTT.

This chain connects TRBV20-1 to TRBJ1-1; no clear D gene. The length of the CDR3 is 14 residues. Germline assignment: CDR1 DFQATT and CDR2 SNEGSKA (reference sequence). Deletions cut 6 bases from V and 4 bases from J, with 18 bases between. The CDR3 DNA sequence: TGCAGTGCGACAAGGGCTTACTTGGCCACTGAAGCTTTCTTT. This sequence encodes CSATRAYLATEAFF.

This chain uses TRBV12-3 or TRBV12-4 with TRBJ1-2, with TRBD1 as a possible D gene (6 bases). The CDR3 contains 11 residues. CDR3 sequence (DNA): TGTGCTACGAACAGGGACTATGGCTACACCTTC. Translation: CATNRDYGYTF.

This clonotype was found a few times. Here the CDR3 DNA reads TGTGCCAGCAGCGGGATGGACGGAGAGTTAGAAAAACTGTTTTTT. Residues: CASSGMDGELEKLFF. This chain connects TRBV7-2 to TRBJ1-4; no definite D call. Trimming left V 5 bases short and J 8 bases short, with 18 bases between. The germline CDR1 and CDR2 sequences are SGHTA and FQGNSA. There are 15 residues in the CDR3. Looking up the rest from reference TRBV7-2 and TRBJ1-4 gives the full variable domain: GAGVSQSPSNKVTEKGKDVELRCDPISGHTALYWYRQSLGQGLEFLIYFQGNSAPDKSGLPSDRFSAERTGGSVSTLTIQRTQQEDSAVYLCASSGMDGELEKLFFGSGTQLSVL.

The rearrangement uses TRBV27 and TRBJ1-2; D is uncertain. The V and J ends lost 2 bases and 7 bases respectively, with 20 bases between them. The germline V gene encodes CDR1 MNHEY and CDR2 SMNVEV (reference sequence). The CDR3 consists of 16 residues. The CDR3 is CASSLAGRTQDRGYTF. The CDR3 DNA sequence: TGTGCCAGCAGTTTAGCCGGGAGGACCCAGGATCGTGGCTACACCTTC.

This clonotype has a handful of counts. The junction and the germline gene differ at one end; a read error may be behind it. The rearrangement links TRBV7-6 to TRBJ2-1; 14 bases are shared with TRBD2. Germline V gene sequence: CDR1 SGHVS, CDR2 FNYEAQ. CDR3 length: 13 residues. The CDR3 bases are TGTGCCAGCAGCAGCTCGGGACTAGCGGGGGTGGACTTC. Encoded protein: CASSSSGLAGVDF.

The genes are TRBV7-2 and TRBJ2-7; a weak D match, TRBD2 (6 bases). The CDR3 extends over 13 amino acids. Germline lookup yields CDR1 SGHTA and CDR2 FQGNSA. V was pared by 5 bases and J by 3 bases, with 11 bases between. In DNA, the CDR3 is TGTGCCAGCAGCCGGCGGGGTTTCTACGAGCAGTACTTC. Amino acid sequence: CASSRRGFYEQYF.

This chain connects TRBV7-9 to TRBJ2-1; no clear D gene. V was clipped by 2 bases and J by 5 bases, with 13 bases between them. Germline V gene data show CDR1 as SEHNR and CDR2 as FQNEAQ (reference sequence). The CDR3 contains 15 residues. Here the CDR3 DNA reads TGTGCCAGCAGCTTAACTACGGGCCGGAACAATGAGCAGTTCTTC. The encoded protein is CASSLTTGRNNEQFF.